These T cell receptor beta chains were read from a single sample in a study of T cell changes during pregnancy in multiple sclerosis. The protocol was immunoSEQ multiplex PCR, while the TCRdb copy is restricted to in-frame clones and leaves out a portion. The sample records 70,000 to 100,000 clones, approximately 94% being singletons. Sequencing was performed on peripheral blood, taken in the third trimester of pregnancy. The receptors were gathered from a female donor with multiple sclerosis, enrolled in a pregnancy study. Each CDR3 is given with its conserved first and last residue. The D gene is left open where the match is weak. Not all rows give a size; the values are once, few, many and, for expanded clones, a class.

TRBJ1-2,-,TRBD1,TRBV11-1,TGTGCCAGCAGTCCACAGGGGTATTATGGCTACACCTTC,CASSPQGYYGYTF
TRBJ2-3,few,-,TRBV5-5,TGTGCCAGCAGCTTGTCAGGGAAGACCACATTTGGTACGCAGTATTTT,CASSLSGKTTFGTQYF
TRBJ2-5,-,-,TRBV27,TGTGCCAGCAGTAGGGGGTACTCGAAAGAGACCCAGTACTTC,CASSRGYSKETQYF
TRBJ2-1,-,-,TRBV7-8,TGTGCCAGCAGCTTATGGGTGGGAGTGGATTCGGATGAGCAGTTCTTC,CASSLWVGVDSDEQFF
TRBJ1-1,-,-,TRBV6-5,TGTGCCAGCAGTTACTTTGGGGGACAGAACACTGAAGCTTTCTTT,CASSYFGGQNTEAFF
TRBJ1-5,-,TRBD1,TRBV6-1,TGTGCCAGCAGTGAAGGGGACAGCAAAGGTCAGCCCCAGCATTTT,CASSEGDSKGQPQHF
TRBJ1-2,-,-,TRBV5-4,TGTGCCAGCAGCCCAGGGGTTAGGGGTGTTGGCTACACCTTC,CASSPGVRGVGYTF
TRBJ2-2,-,TRBD2,TRBV5-1,TGCGCCAGCAGACCCACGCCGGGGGGCACCGGGGAGCTGTTTTTT,CASRPTPGGTGELFF
TRBJ2-1,-,TRBD2,TRBV2,TGTGCCAGCAAAGAAGGGACTAGCGGGACCAATGAGCAGTTCTTC,CASKEGTSGTNEQFF
TRBJ1-1,few,-,TRBV1,TGCACCAGCAGCCTACTTTTCGGAGGGAAGACTGAAGCTTTCTTT,CTSSLLFGGKTEAFF
TRBJ2-7,-,-,TRBV6-4,TGTGCCAGCAGTGACTCACATAAAACAAGGACTGCCAACGAGCAGTACTTC,CASSDSHKTRTANEQYF
TRBJ2-3,-,-,TRBV7-9,TGTGCCAGCAGCTTAATCCCTCGGCAGGCCGCAGATACGCAGTATTTT,CASSLIPRQAADTQYF
TRBJ2-1,-,TRBD2,TRBV19,TGTGCCAGTAGTTTAGATGGGGCAGGACTAGCGGGAGGGCCTACCTACAATGAGCAGTTCTTC,CASSLDGAGLAGGPTYNEQFF
TRBJ1-3,-,TRBD1,TRBV28,TGTGCCAGCAGTTTCAGGGGGAGATACTCTGGAAACACCATATATTTT,CASSFRGRYSGNTIYF
TRBJ1-5,-,-,TRBV6-6,TGTGCCACCGCAGGGATGAGCAATCAGCCCCAGCATTTT,CATAGMSNQPQHF
TRBJ2-1,-,TRBD2,TRBV5-6,TGTGCCAGCAGCCGGGGGGGGGACGTCGGCAATGAGCAGTTCTTC,CASSRGGDVGNEQFF
TRBJ1-5,-,-,TRBV5-1,TGCGCCAGCAGCTTGGAGGGGTATAGCAATCAGCCCCAGCATTTT,CASSLEGYSNQPQHF
TRBJ2-3,-,-,TRBV2,TGTGCCAGCAGCCAAGTGGGGAGAGATACGCAGTATTTT,CASSQVGRDTQYF
TRBJ2-3,-,TRBD2,TRBV7-2,TGTGCCAGCAGCTTAGAACGGACTAGGACAGATACGCAGTATTTT,CASSLERTRTDTQYF
TRBJ2-1,-,TRBD2,TRBV27,TGTGCCAGCAATTCATTCGGGACTAGCGGGACCAATGAGCAGTTCTTC,CASNSFGTSGTNEQFF
TRBJ2-7,-,-,TRBV10-3,TGTGCCATCAGTGAGTCAAAAGCGTACGAGCAGTACTTC,CAISESKAYEQYF
TRBJ2-3,-,-,TRBV5-4,TGTGCCAGCAGCCCCTCCTCGGAGTTCACAGATACGCAGTATTTT,CASSPSSEFTDTQYF
TRBJ2-1,-,TRBD2,TRBV5-4,TGTGCCAGCGGCCGGGCAGCGGGATCCTACAATGAGCAGTTCTTC,CASGRAAGSYNEQFF
TRBJ2-7,-,TRBD2,TRBV5-1,TGCGCCAGCAGCTTGGCGCGGGGGACCTACGCAGAGCAGTACTTC,CASSLARGTYAEQYF
TRBJ2-3,-,TRBD2,TRBV5-1,TGCGCCAGCAGCGGGCTAGCGGGACCTGATACGCAGTATTTT,CASSGLAGPDTQYF
TRBJ1-5,-,-,TRBV18,TGTGCCAGCTCAGAGGCCAGTTATAGCAATCAGCCCCAGCATTTT,CASSEASYSNQPQHF